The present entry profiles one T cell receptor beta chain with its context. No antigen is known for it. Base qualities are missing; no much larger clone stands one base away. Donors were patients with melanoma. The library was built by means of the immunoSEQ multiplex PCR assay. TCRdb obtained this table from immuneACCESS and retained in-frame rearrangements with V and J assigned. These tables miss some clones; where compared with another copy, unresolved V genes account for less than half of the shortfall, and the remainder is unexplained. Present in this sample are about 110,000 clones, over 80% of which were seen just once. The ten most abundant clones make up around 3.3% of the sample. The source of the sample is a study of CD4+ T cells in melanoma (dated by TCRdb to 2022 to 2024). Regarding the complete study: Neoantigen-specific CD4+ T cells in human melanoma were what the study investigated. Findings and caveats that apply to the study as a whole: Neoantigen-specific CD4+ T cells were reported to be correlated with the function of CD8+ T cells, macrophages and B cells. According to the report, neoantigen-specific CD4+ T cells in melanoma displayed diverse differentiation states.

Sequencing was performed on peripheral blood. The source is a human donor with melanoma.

The sequenced DNA: TGCGCCAGCGGGCCTCAGGACACCCAAGAGACCCAGTACTTC. Translated, this gives CASGPQDTQETQYF. The sequence joins TRBV5-1 to TRBJ2-5; TRBD1 is possibly the D segment (5 matching bases). The CDR3 covers 14 residues, taking in both the cysteine and the phenylalanine. Only the CDR3 region is kept as DNA, spanning 42 bases read in frame from base 1. Per the germline V gene, SGHRS is the CDR1 and YFSETQ is the CDR2. V loses 7 bases, J loses 1 base, and the germline ends lie 14 bases apart.